Below are 9 T cell receptor beta chains sequenced from a single sample in a study of shared clonotypes between healthy human individuals (dated by TCRdb to the early 2020s). Libraries were prepared through the immunoSEQ multiplex PCR assay. TCRdb's version of the immuneACCESS table is confined to in-frame rearrangements and falls short of the full clone set. An unresolved V gene accounts for under half of the shortfall where checked; the remainder is of unknown origin. The sample table holds about 560,000 clones, of which around three quarters were seen once. The ten largest clones take up 12% of the sample. Material: PBMCs. The receptors were sampled from a middle-aged woman in good health. Some clones in this sample may be carry-over from other donors' samples.

The rearrangement joins TRBV6-5 to TRBJ1-2; TRBD1 matches 7 bases. Germline CDR1 is MNHEY and CDR2 is SVGAGI. The J segment lost 7 bases and the V segment lost 5 bases, leaving 7 bases of the junction unmatched. The CDR3 is 13 residues long. The CDR3 bases are TGTGCCAGCAGTCCGAGACAGGGACGTGGCTACACCTTC. It yields the protein CASSPRQGRGYTF.

The rearrangement links TRBV27 to TRBJ1-1; D possibly corresponds to TRBD1 (5 bases). The CDR3 spans 13 residues. Trimming pared 5 bases from V and 1 base from J, leaving 8 bases between. Germline values: CDR1 MNHEY, CDR2 SMNVEV (reference sequence). CDR3 nucleotides: TGTGCCAGCAGTGGGGCGGAGAACACTGAAGCTTTCTTT. It specifies CASSGAENTEAFF.

The J gene is TRBJ2-2, the V gene TRBV2, with 7 bases aligning to TRBD1. Germline V CDR1 and CDR2: SNHLY, FYNNEI. CDR3 size: 16 residues. Trimming removed 7 bases from V and 1 base from J; junction bases left unmatched: 9. The CDR3 DNA reads TGTGCCAGCATCTTACAGGGGAACCAGAACACCGGGGAGCTGTTTTTT. Translation gives CASILQGNQNTGELFF.

The chain carries TRBV7-8 and TRBJ1-1; weak D call: TRBD1 (5 bases). Germline lookup yields CDR1 SGHVS and CDR2 FQNEAQ. CDR3 length: 15 amino acids. Trimming stripped 5 bases from V and 1 base from J, with 14 bases between. CDR3 in amino acids: CASSNPDGANTEAFF. CDR3 nucleotide sequence: TGTGCCAGCAGCAACCCCGATGGGGCGAACACTGAAGCTTTCTTT.

This clone was picked up one time. The V call is TRBV19, the J call TRBJ2-2, with 7 bases matching TRBD1. V trimming: 9 bases; J trimming: 6 bases; junction bases outside the gene matches: 13. Germline loops: CDR1 LNHDA, CDR2 SQIVND (reference sequence). CDR3 length: 15 residues. The CDR3 loop reads CASRNYEGASGELFF. DNA for the CDR3: TGTGCCAGCCGGAATTACGAGGGGGCATCCGGGGAGCTGTTTTTT.

The chain recombines TRBV10-3 with TRBJ2-7; D not certain. Germline V lookup: CDR1 ENHRY, CDR2 SYGVKD. The CDR3 covers 13 residues. Trimming stripped 3 bases from V and 2 bases from J, with 8 bases between. CDR3 DNA sequence: TGTGCCATCAGTGACGGACCAACCTACGAGCAGTACTTC. Protein sequence: CAISDGPTYEQYF.

The J gene is TRBJ1-1, the V gene TRBV20-1; D perhaps matches TRBD1 (5 bases). CDR1 is DFQATT and CDR2 is SNEGSKA in the germline V gene (reference sequence). The CDR3 contains 11 residues. V lost 7 bases and J 8 bases, leaving 14 bases between the germline ends. The CDR3, as DNA: TGCAGTGTAATACCGGGACGAGAAGCTTTCTTT. The encoded protein is CSVIPGREAFF.

V is TRBV28 and J is TRBJ1-5; D is unresolved. This CDR3 is built from 17 residues. From germline, CDR1 is MDHEN and CDR2 SYDVKM. The V and J ends lost 5 bases and 1 base respectively, with 18 bases between them. In DNA, the CDR3 is TGTGCCAGCAGTACCTCGGAGGTTTTTAAGAGCAATCAGCCCCAGCATTTT. Translation: CASSTSEVFKSNQPQHF.

V usage is TRBV7-8 and J usage is TRBJ1-3, with no clear D. Trimming cost V 1 base and J 10 bases, with 14 bases left between them. Germline values: CDR1 SGHVS, CDR2 FQNEAQ. The CDR3 spans 14 residues. CDR3 nucleotides: TGTGCCAGCAGCTTAGTCTATGGGGTTGAGACCATATATTTT. Translation: CASSLVYGVETIYF.